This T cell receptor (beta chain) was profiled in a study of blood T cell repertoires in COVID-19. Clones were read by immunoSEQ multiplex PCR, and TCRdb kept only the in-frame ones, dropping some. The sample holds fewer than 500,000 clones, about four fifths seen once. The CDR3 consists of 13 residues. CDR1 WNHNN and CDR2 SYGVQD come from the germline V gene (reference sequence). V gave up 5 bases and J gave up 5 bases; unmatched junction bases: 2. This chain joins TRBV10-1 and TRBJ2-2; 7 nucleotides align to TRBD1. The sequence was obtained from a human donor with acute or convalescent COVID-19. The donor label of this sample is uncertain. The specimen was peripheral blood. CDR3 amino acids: CASSPQGTGELFF. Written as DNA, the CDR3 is TGCGCCAGCAGTCCACAGGGGACCGGGGAGCTGTTTTTT.